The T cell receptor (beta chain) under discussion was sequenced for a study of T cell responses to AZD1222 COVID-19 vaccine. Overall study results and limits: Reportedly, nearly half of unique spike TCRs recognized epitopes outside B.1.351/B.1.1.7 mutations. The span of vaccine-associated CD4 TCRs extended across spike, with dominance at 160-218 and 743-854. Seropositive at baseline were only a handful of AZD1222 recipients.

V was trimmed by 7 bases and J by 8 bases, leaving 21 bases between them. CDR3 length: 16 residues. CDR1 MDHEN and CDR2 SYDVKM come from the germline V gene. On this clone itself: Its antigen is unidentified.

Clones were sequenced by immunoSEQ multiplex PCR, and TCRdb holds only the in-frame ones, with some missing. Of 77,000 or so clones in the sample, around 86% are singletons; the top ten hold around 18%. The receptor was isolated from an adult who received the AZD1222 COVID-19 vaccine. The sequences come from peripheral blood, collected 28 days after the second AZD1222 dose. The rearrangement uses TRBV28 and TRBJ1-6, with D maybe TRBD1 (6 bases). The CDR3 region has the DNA TGTGCCAGCACCCGAACATTGGGCAGGGGACATTCACCCCTCCACTTT. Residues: CASTRTLGRGHSPLHF.